The 4 T cell receptor beta chains below come from one sample, sequenced in a study of metastatic and nonmetastatic thyroid tumors (dated by TCRdb to about 2020). No treatment had been received by any patient before thyroid surgery. The library relied on PCR. Sequencing relied on an Illumina HiSeq 4000. The public sequencing data were trimmed at Q25 with fastp and processed into clonotypes with MiXCR by TCRdb, which kept only in-frame beta chains. This sample has 15,000 to 20,000 clones in its table, and 9.5% to 15% of those were observed once. The ten most abundant clones make up 25% to 35% of the sample. The sequenced sample was blood. All receptors come from a female donor with papillary thyroid cancer or a benign thyroid nodule (not recorded which). Some clones in this sample may be carry-over from other donors' samples.

This clone appeared many times. The chain recombines TRBV19 with TRBJ2-6; D gene uncertain. CDR1 is LNHDA and CDR2 is SQIVND in the germline V gene (reference sequence). The V end lost 6 bases, the J end lost 0 bases, and 3 bases lay between the germline ends. CDR3 length equals 13 residues. CDR3 region: CASSFSGANVLTF. Written as DNA, the CDR3 is TGTGCCAGTAGCTTCTCTGGGGCCAACGTCCTGACTTTC.

In this sample, this clone turned up a few times. With a much larger clone just one base away, this may be a read error. The V and J genes are TRBV7-9 and TRBJ2-1; either TRBD1 or TRBD2 may fit D (6 bases each). This CDR3 contains 12 residues. Germline CDR1 is SEHNR and CDR2 is FQNEAQ (reference sequence). V was pared by 5 bases and J by 10 bases, with 12 bases between. The CDR3 DNA reads TGTGCCAGCAGCGTGGGGGGCCTCGAGCAGTTCTTC. Encoded protein: CASSVGGLEQFF.

Many counts were recorded for this clone. This rearrangement joins TRBV28 to TRBJ2-5; D not resolved. Germline CDR1 is MDHEN and CDR2 is SYDVKM. The germline V and J ends were trimmed by 3 bases and 1 base, with 12 bases remaining between them. The CDR3 length is 15 residues. The CDR3 here is CASSFYRAGQETQYF. CDR3 nucleotide sequence: TGTGCCAGCAGTTTCTACCGGGCAGGCCAAGAGACCCAGTACTTC. Variable domain in full (rest from reference TRBV28 and TRBJ2-5): DVKVTQSSRYLVKRTGEKVFLECVQDMDHENMFWYRQDPGLGLRLIYFSYDVKMKEKGDIPEGYSVSREKKERFSLILESASTNQTSMYLCASSFYRAGQETQYFGPGTRLLVL.

The table lists this clone with many counts. The rearrangement uses TRBV7-2 and TRBJ2-1; D call uncertain. Per the germline V gene, CDR1 is SGHTA and CDR2 is FQGNSA. V lost 2 bases and J 10 bases, leaving 9 bases between the germline ends. CDR3 length: 12 residues. The CDR3 DNA reads as TGTGCCAGCAGCTTATCGGCGCTGGAGCAGTTCTTC. Encoded protein: CASSLSALEQFF.